One sample yielded the 30 T cell receptor beta chains listed below, sequenced in a study of cytomegalovirus exposure and HLA in healthy donors. TCRdb keeps only in-frame clones here, not all; method: immunoSEQ multiplex PCR. The sample lists some 330,000 clones, roughly 88% seen once, with about 0.91% in the top ten. Source material: PBMCs. These receptors were collected from a woman between 18 and 29 years old in good health and CMV-seronegative.

The chain employs TRBV5-1 and TRBJ2-1, with D perhaps matching TRBD2 (7 bases). CDR3 length: 17 residues. Germline values: CDR1 SGHRS, CDR2 YFSETQ. V was trimmed by 0 bases and J by 1 base, leaving 14 bases between them. In DNA, the CDR3 is TGCGCCAGCAGCTTGGAAGGGGGAGGGATTTCCTACAATGAGCAGTTCTTC. This codes for CASSLEGGGISYNEQFF.

This chain connects TRBV5-1 to TRBJ1-3; D is unclear. Trimming removed 4 bases at V and 2 bases at J, with 10 bases between. The CDR3 contains 14 residues. The V gene's germline CDR1 is SGHRS and CDR2 YFSETQ. The CDR3 sequence is CASSEGSAGNTIYF. CDR3 nucleotide sequence: TGCGCCAGCAGCGAAGGGAGCGCTGGAAACACCATATATTTT.

The CDR3 bases are TGTGCCAGCAGCGTAGTATATGGTCGGGGCTACACCTTC. Residues: CASSVVYGRGYTF. This chain connects TRBV9 to TRBJ1-2; D gene unclear. The CDR3 sequence is 13 residues long. Per the germline V gene, CDR1 is SGDLS and CDR2 is YYNGEE. Trimming cost V 0 bases and J 8 bases, with 11 bases left between them.

The chain joins TRBV29-1 to TRBJ1-5; 7 bases map to TRBD1. There are 14 residues in the CDR3. CDR1 and CDR2 from the germline V gene are SQVTM and ANQGSEA. The trim removed 6 bases at V and 0 bases at J, leaving 5 bases unmatched. Here the CDR3 reads CSVLQGYSNQPQHF. The CDR3 DNA follows: TGCAGCGTCCTACAGGGGTATAGCAATCAGCCCCAGCATTTT.

The V call is TRBV2, the J call TRBJ1-2; D uncertain. Trimming stripped 5 bases from V and 0 bases from J, with 7 bases between. The germline gives CDR1 SNHLY, CDR2 FYNNEI. The CDR3 has 13 residues. CDR3 region: CASSFTSNYGYTF. DNA of the CDR3: TGTGCCAGCAGTTTTACATCTAACTATGGCTACACCTTC.

The chain couples TRBV2 to TRBJ1-4, with 7 bases fitting TRBD1. The CDR3 consists of 15 residues. Germline CDR1 SNHLY, CDR2 FYNNEI. Unmatched junction bases numbered 10, after V lost 6 bases and J lost 6 bases. The CDR3 sequence is CASRSSGTVDEKLFF. The CDR3 nucleotides read TGTGCCAGCAGATCATCCGGGACAGTGGATGAAAAACTGTTTTTT.

There are a few counts of this clone. This rearrangement joins TRBV27 to TRBJ1-2; a weak D match, TRBD1 (5 bases). V gave up 8 bases and J gave up 3 bases, with 7 bases separating them. The CDR3 runs to 11 residues. Germline V gene sequence: CDR1 MNHEY, CDR2 SMNVEV (reference sequence). The CDR3: CASSGDYGYTF. In DNA form, the CDR3 reads TGTGCCAGCTCGGGGGACTATGGCTACACCTTC.

The chain joins TRBV27 to TRBJ2-7, with 10 bases identical to TRBD1. Germline values: CDR1 MNHEY, CDR2 SMNVEV (reference sequence). CDR3 length: 15 residues. The V gene end was trimmed by 4 bases and the J gene end by 7 bases; junction bases not matched to a gene: 10. Here the CDR3 DNA reads TGTGCCAGCAGTTCGAGACAGGGGGCTTTTGGGGAGCAGTACTTC. Encoded protein: CASSSRQGAFGEQYF.

The chain recombines TRBV5-1 with TRBJ2-2; TRBD2 might be the D (6 bases). This CDR3 has 15 residues. The ends were cut back, 1 base at V and 2 bases at J, with 9 bases in the middle. Looked up from germline, CDR1 is SGHRS and CDR2 is YFSETQ. The CDR3 loop reads CASSLPGSNTGELFF. The DNA for the CDR3 is TGCGCCAGCAGCTTGCCCGGGAGCAACACCGGGGAGCTGTTTTTT. Combining the CDR3 with reference TRBV5-1 and TRBJ2-2 gives the whole variable domain KAGVTQTPRYLIKTRGQQVTLSCSPISGHRSVSWYQQTPGQGLQFLFEYFSETQRNKGNFPGRFSGRQFSNSRSEMNVSTLELGDSALYLCASSLPGSNTGELFFGEGSRLTVL.

CDR3 sequence reads: CASSLLQGEDEQYF. The DNA for the CDR3 is TGTGCCAGCAGCTTATTACAGGGTGAGGACGAGCAGTACTTC. This sequence joins TRBV7-9 and TRBJ2-7; TRBD1 is a possible D gene (6 bases). Trimming shortened V by 2 bases and J by 5 bases, and 13 bases separated the two germline ends. The germline gives CDR1 SEHNR, CDR2 FQNEAQ (reference sequence). This CDR3 is 14 amino acids long.

The chain couples TRBV6-6 to TRBJ1-5; D unresolved. V was shortened by 7 bases and J by 0 bases, with 13 bases between the two germline ends. The germline CDR1 and CDR2 sequences are MNHNY and SVGAGI (reference sequence). The CDR3 has 15 residues. The CDR3 reads CASTRWALSNQPQHF. Here the CDR3 DNA reads TGTGCCAGCACCCGTTGGGCACTTAGCAATCAGCCCCAGCATTTT.

In this sample, this clone turned up once. This sequence joins TRBV7-8 and TRBJ2-7; 12 nucleotides agree with TRBD2. Germline lookup yields CDR1 SGHVS and CDR2 FQNEAQ. CDR3 length: 16 residues. The ends lost 5 bases at V and 5 bases at J; junction bases unmatched: 10. The CDR3 loop is CASSPRLAGVVHEQYF. As DNA, the CDR3 is TGTGCCAGCAGCCCCCGACTAGCGGGAGTCGTCCACGAGCAGTACTTC.

The chain joins TRBV6-5 to TRBJ2-2; TRBD2 matches 8 bases. The V gene end was trimmed by 0 bases and the J gene end by 6 bases; junction bases not matched to a gene: 6. CDR1 is MNHEY and CDR2 is SVGAGI in the germline V gene. The CDR3 loop spans 16 amino acids. CDR3 sequence reads: CASSYSAGVSSGELFF. As DNA, the CDR3 is TGTGCCAGCAGTTACTCAGCGGGAGTTTCGTCCGGGGAGCTGTTTTTT.

The DNA of the CDR3 is TGTGCCAGCAGTTTTAGCGACAGGGCCTATGGCTACACCTTC. It yields the protein CASSFSDRAYGYTF. The chain links TRBV5-6 to TRBJ1-2; 7 nucleotides match TRBD1. Germline-derived CDR1 and CDR2 are SGHDT and YYEEEE. CDR3 length: 14 amino acids. V shed 5 bases, J shed 4 bases, and the junction held 8 bases outside the gene matches.

This clone was counted only a few times. The chain joins TRBV13 to TRBJ2-7; TRBD2 might be the D (6 bases). CDR1 and CDR2 (germline): PRHDT, FYEKMQ (reference sequence). CDR3 length: 14 residues. The V end lost 0 bases, the J end lost 2 bases, and 8 bases lay between the germline ends. The CDR3 DNA reads TGTGCCAGCAGCTTAGGGCGGAGGGCCTACGAGCAGTACTTC. Amino acid sequence: CASSLGRRAYEQYF.

V usage is TRBV7-9 and J usage is TRBJ2-7; TRBD1 matches 11 bases. The CDR3 runs to 16 residues. Looked up from germline, CDR1 is SEHNR and CDR2 is FQNEAQ (reference sequence). The ends lost 3 bases at V and 2 bases at J; junction bases unmatched: 6. CDR3 coding DNA: TGTGCCAGCAGCTTGGTCCTGGACAGGGGGCCCTACGAGCAGTACTTC. Translating it yields CASSLVLDRGPYEQYF.

DNA of the CDR3: TGTGCCAGCAGCCAAGATACAGGATTCTACGAGCAGTACTTC. It codes for CASSQDTGFYEQYF. V and J are TRBV4-2 and TRBJ2-7; a weak D match, TRBD1 (5 bases). The CDR3 spans 14 residues. Between the trimmed V and J ends, which lost 0 bases and 3 bases, there was a span of 9 bases. From germline, CDR1 is LGHNA and CDR2 YNFKEQ.

This rearrangement joins TRBV6-5 to TRBJ2-7, with a weak D call TRBD1 (6 bases). This CDR3 is 13 amino acids long. From germline, CDR1 is MNHEY and CDR2 SVGAGI. V shed 2 bases and J shed 3 bases, with 8 bases lying between them. The CDR3 reads CASSYRDNYEQYF. CDR3 in DNA: TGTGCCAGCAGTTACAGGGACAACTACGAGCAGTACTTC.

This sequence joins TRBV25-1 and TRBJ2-1; 7 bases match TRBD2. This CDR3 is 14 amino acids long. V dropped 3 bases and J dropped 7; count of bases not matched to a gene: 6. Germline-derived CDR1 and CDR2 are MGHDK and SYGVNS. The CDR3 reads CASSDWAGVNEQFF. The CDR3 DNA reads as TGTGCCAGCAGTGATTGGGCGGGAGTGAATGAGCAGTTCTTC.

V is TRBV19 and J is TRBJ2-7, with D perhaps matching TRBD1 (6 bases). Germline CDR1 LNHDA, CDR2 SQIVND (reference sequence). This CDR3 contains 15 residues. V shed 1 base and J shed 0 bases, with 10 bases lying between them. CDR3 bases: TGTGCCAGTAGTATAGCAGGGGCCAGCTCCTACGAGCAGTACTTC. It is translated as CASSIAGASSYEQYF.

In this sample, this clone turned up once. A read error may account for a junction end that differs from germline. The chain links TRBV5-4 to TRBJ2-7, with TRBD2 matching over 9 bases. The CDR3 consists of 12 residues. Germline V CDR1 and CDR2: SGHNT, YYREEE (reference sequence). CDR3 nucleotides: TGTGCCAGCAGCTCTACTAGCGGGCAAGGAGACTTC. This translates into CASSSTSGQGDF.

The gene calls are TRBV6-5 and TRBJ2-1; tentative D call: TRBD1 (8 bases). Germline V gene sequence: CDR1 MNHEY, CDR2 SVGAGI. There are 15 residues in the CDR3. Trimming pared 5 bases from V and 4 bases from J, leaving 15 bases between. DNA of the CDR3: TGTGCCAGCAGTGTACAGGGGGAGGGGTACAATGAGCAGTTCTTC. Its translation is CASSVQGEGYNEQFF.

This clone was detected only once. The chain uses TRBV9 and TRBJ1-4, with D maybe TRBD1 (6 bases). The V end was cut by 0 bases, the J end by 5 bases, with 14 bases between. This CDR3 is built from 16 residues. CDR1 is SGDLS and CDR2 is YYNGEE in the germline V gene. In DNA, the CDR3 is TGTGCCAGCAGCGTAGAGGGGGGGCTCTTGAATGAAAAACTGTTTTTT. Amino acid sequence: CASSVEGGLLNEKLFF.

This chain joins TRBV18 and TRBJ2-1; no clear D. The CDR3 covers 16 residues. Looked up from germline, CDR1 is KGHSH and CDR2 is LQKENI. V was clipped by 0 bases and J by 0 bases, with 9 bases between them. The CDR3 sequence: CASSPPHASSYNEQFF. CDR3 nucleotides: TGTGCCAGCTCACCACCGCATGCGAGCTCCTACAATGAGCAGTTCTTC.

In DNA form, the CDR3 reads TGCGCCAGCAGCTTGGAATGGCCAGCTCGGGGAGCCGGGGCCAACGTCCTGACTTTC. Amino acids: CASSLEWPARGAGANVLTF. The rearrangement joins TRBV5-1 to TRBJ2-6; tentative D call: TRBD2 (5 bases). The germline CDR1 and CDR2 sequences are SGHRS and YFSETQ. The V and J ends lost 0 bases and 4 bases respectively, with 20 bases between them. The CDR3 extends over 19 amino acids. The full variable domain, its missing parts supplied by reference TRBV5-1 and TRBJ2-6, is KAGVTQTPRYLIKTRGQQVTLSCSPISGHRSVSWYQQTPGQGLQFLFEYFSETQRNKGNFPGRFSGRQFSNSRSEMNVSTLELGDSALYLCASSLEWPARGAGANVLTFGAGSRLTVL.

The chain joins TRBV5-1 to TRBJ2-2; D is unresolved. The CDR3 covers 13 residues. V dropped 0 bases and J dropped 8 bases, with 8 bases sitting between them. The germline V gene has CDR1 SGHRS and CDR2 YFSETQ. CDR3 nucleotides: TGCGCCAGCAGCTTGGCGGCGGCAGGGGAGCTGTTTTTT. Amino acids: CASSLAAAGELFF.

The chain uses TRBV14 and TRBJ2-7; the D gene is possibly TRBD2 (5 bases). The CDR3 is made up of 14 amino acids. Trimming removed 4 bases from V and 3 bases from J, with 13 bases in between. Looked up from germline, CDR1 is SGHDN and CDR2 is FVKESK. In nucleotides, the CDR3 is TGTGCCAGCAGCCCCCCGGGGTTACTCTACGAGCAGTACTTC. Its translation is CASSPPGLLYEQYF.

This clone was found a few times. The chain recombines TRBV10-3 with TRBJ1-1; D possibly corresponds to TRBD1 (5 bases). The CDR3 is 16 residues long. Trimming took 0 bases from V and 5 from J, leaving 16 bases between them. Germline V gene data show CDR1 as ENHRY and CDR2 as SYGVKD. The CDR3 nucleotides read TGTGCCATCAGTGAGTCGGCTCACGGAGGGGTTACTGAAGCTTTCTTT. Protein sequence: CAISESAHGGVTEAFF.

The chain combines TRBV5-1 with TRBJ2-7; possibly TRBD1 for D (6 bases). Trimming cost V 7 bases and J 3 bases, with 17 bases left between them. In germline, CDR1 is SGHRS, CDR2 YFSETQ. This CDR3 spans 14 amino acids. DNA for the CDR3: TGCGCCAGCTCAAAGACAGGCGATGACTACGAGCAGTACTTC. As protein: CASSKTGDDYEQYF.

The chain joins TRBV5-1 to TRBJ2-1, with TRBD2 matching 7 bases. From germline, CDR1 is SGHRS and CDR2 YFSETQ. This CDR3 contains 14 residues. After removal of 5 bases from V and 2 bases from J, the junction contained 4 bases not matched to a gene. CDR3 amino acids: CASSASGTYNEQFF. CDR3 nucleotide sequence: TGCGCCAGCAGTGCCAGCGGGACCTACAATGAGCAGTTCTTC.